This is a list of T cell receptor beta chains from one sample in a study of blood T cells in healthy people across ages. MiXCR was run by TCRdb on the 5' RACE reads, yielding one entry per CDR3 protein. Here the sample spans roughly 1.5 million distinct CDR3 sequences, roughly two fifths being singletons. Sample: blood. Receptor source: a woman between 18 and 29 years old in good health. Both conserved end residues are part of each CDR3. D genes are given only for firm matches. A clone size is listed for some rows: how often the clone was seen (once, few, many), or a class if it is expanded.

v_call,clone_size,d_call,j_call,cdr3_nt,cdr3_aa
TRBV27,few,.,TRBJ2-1,TGTGCCACCCAGAGACAGACTTTCTCCTACAATGAGCAGTTCTTC,CATQRQTFSYNEQFF
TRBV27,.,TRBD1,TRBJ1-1,TGTGCCAGCAAGGGACAGGTGAACACTGAAGCTTTCTTT,CASKGQVNTEAFF
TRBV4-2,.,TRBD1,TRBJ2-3,TGTGCCAGCAGCCAAGTGCGGGACAGGGGAAGGGGAGATACGCAGTATTTT,CASSQVRDRGRGDTQYF
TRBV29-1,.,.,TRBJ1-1,TGCAGCGTTGATCGGTCCGTGAACACTGAAGCTTTCTTT,CSVDRSVNTEAFF
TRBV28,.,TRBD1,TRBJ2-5,TGTGCCAGCAGGGGACAGGGGAATGAGACCCAGTACTTC,CASRGQGNETQYF
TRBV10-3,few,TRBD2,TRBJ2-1,TGTGCCATCAGTGTGGGCGGGGGGGCCAACAATGAGCAGTTCTTC,CAISVGGGANNEQFF
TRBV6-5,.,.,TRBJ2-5,TGTGCCAGCAATCAGGGGAACCGCCAAGAGACCCAGTACTTC,CASNQGNRQETQYF
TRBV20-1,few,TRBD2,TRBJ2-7,TGCAGTGGGAGCAGCGGGGCCCCCTACGAGCAGTACTTC,CSGSSGAPYEQYF
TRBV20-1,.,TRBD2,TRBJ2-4,TGCAGTGCTAGAGATCTGGCTAGCGGGGGGACCCTCCGAACCAAAAACATTCAGTACTTC,CSARDLASGGTLRTKNIQYF
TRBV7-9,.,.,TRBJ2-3,TGTGCCAGCACCCCAGATACGCAGTATTTT,CASTPDTQYF
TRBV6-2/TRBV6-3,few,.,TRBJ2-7,TGTGCCAGCAGATCACTTCGACAGCCAGTCGAGCAGTACTTC,CASRSLRQPVEQYF
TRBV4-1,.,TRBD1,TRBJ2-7,TGTGCCAGCAGTCGACAGGGATCTGCCTACGAGCAGTACTTC,CASSRQGSAYEQYF
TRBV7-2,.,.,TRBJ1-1,TGTGCCAGCAGCTTAGGGTATCACACTGAAGCTTTCTTT,CASSLGYHTEAFF
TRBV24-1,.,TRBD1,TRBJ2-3,TGTGCCACCAGTGATTCGGGACAGGGGAGTAAGCCCGATACGCAGTATTTT,CATSDSGQGSKPDTQYF
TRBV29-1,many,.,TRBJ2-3,TGCAGCGTTGCCCCCACAGATACGCAGTATTTT,CSVAPTDTQYF
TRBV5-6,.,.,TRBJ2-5,TGTGCCAGCAGCTTGAAAGGGCCAGGGCGATGGGAGACCCAGTACTTC,CASSLKGPGRWETQYF
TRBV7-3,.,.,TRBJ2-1,TGTGCCAGCAGCTCCCTGACTAGCAATGAGCAGTTCTTC,CASSSLTSNEQFF
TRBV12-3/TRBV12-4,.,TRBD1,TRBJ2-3,TGTGCCAGCAAGGGGGCTTCGAATACGCAGTATTTT,CASKGASNTQYF
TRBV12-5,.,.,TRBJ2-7,TGTTCTAGTGGTCCCCCCAGCTCCTACGAGCAGTACTTC,CSSGPPSSYEQYF
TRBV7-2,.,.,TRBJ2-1,TGTGCCAGCAGCTTAGGAACTAGCTATTGGGACGATGAGCAGTTCTTC,CASSLGTSYWDDEQFF
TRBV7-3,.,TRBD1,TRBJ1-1,TGTGCCAGCAGCCCGACAGGGGGCGGGTTGGCTTTCTTT,CASSPTGGGLAFF
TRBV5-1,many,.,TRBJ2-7,TGCGCCAGCAGCTTGGCGACTAACTACGAGCAGTACTTC,CASSLATNYEQYF
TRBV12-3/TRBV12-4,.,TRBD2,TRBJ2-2,TGTGCCAGCAGACCGACTAGCGGGGGGGCTGGCGCCGGGGAGCTGTTTTTT,CASRPTSGGAGAGELFF
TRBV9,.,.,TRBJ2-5,TGTGCCAGCAGCGTAGGGTCCGCCCATGCCCTAGAGACCCAGTACTTC,CASSVGSAHALETQYF
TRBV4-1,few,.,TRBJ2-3,TGCGCCAGCAGCCAAGAGTCAAGTAGGGCGGCCAGCACAGATACGCAGTATTTT,CASSQESSRAASTDTQYF
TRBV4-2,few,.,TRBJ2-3,TGTGCCAGCAGCCAAGATCAGAGGGCAGATACGCAGTATTTT,CASSQDQRADTQYF
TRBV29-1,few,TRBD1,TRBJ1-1,TGCAGCGCGAGGGGACAGAGACGCACTGAAGCTTTCTTT,CSARGQRRTEAFF
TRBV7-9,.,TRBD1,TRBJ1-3,TGTGCCAGCAGCTTTACAGGGGCAGGTGGAAACACCATATATTTT,CASSFTGAGGNTIYF
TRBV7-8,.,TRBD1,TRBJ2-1,TGTGCCAGCAGCTTCCCTCCGGACAGGGTCAAGGGGAATGAGCAGTTCTTC,CASSFPPDRVKGNEQFF
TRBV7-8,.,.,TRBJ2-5,TGTGCCAGCAGCTTACGGGAAGATCGGACCCAGTACTTC,CASSLREDRTQYF
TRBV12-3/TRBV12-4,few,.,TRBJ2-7,TGTGCCAGCAGTTTAGCCTGGAGCTCCTACGAGCAGTACTTC,CASSLAWSSYEQYF
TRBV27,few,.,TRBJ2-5,TGTGCCAGCAGTCAGACAGGGAGGGGAAAAGAGACCCAGTACTTC,CASSQTGRGKETQYF
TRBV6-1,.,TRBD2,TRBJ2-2,TGTGCCAGCAGGCCGACTAGCGGGAAGGTCGGGGAGCTGTTTTTT,CASRPTSGKVGELFF
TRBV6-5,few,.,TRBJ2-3,.,CASSYSGGPDTQYFGEDTQYF
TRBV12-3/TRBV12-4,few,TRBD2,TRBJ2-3,TGTGCCAGCAGTTGGGGACTAGCGATCACAGATACGCAGTATTTT,CASSWGLAITDTQYF
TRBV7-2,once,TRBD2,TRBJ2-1,TGTGCCAGCAGCTTAGGCCCAGGGGTAGCGGGAGCCCACAATGAGCAGTTCTTC,CASSLGPGVAGAHNEQFF
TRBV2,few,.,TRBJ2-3,TGTGCCTCCCAGAGGAGGGGAACAGATACGCAGTATTTT,CASQRRGTDTQYF
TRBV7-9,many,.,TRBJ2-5,TGTGCCAGCAGCTTAGGGGGAAATCAGGAGACCCAGTACTTC,CASSLGGNQETQYF
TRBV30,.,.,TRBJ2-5,TGTAGTTGGGGGGACAATGAGCAGTACTTC,CSWGDNEQYF
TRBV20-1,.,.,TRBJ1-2,TGCAGTGCTAGAGATCTACAGGGATATGGCTACACCTTC,CSARDLQGYGYTF
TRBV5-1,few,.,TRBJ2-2,TGTGCCAGCAGCTTAGGGCACAACACCGGGGAGCTGTTTTTT,CASSLGHNTGELFF
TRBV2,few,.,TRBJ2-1,TGTGCCAGCAGCAGACAGAACAATGAGCAGTTCTTC,CASSRQNNEQFF
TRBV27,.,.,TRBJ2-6,TGTGCCAGCAGCGCGGGCGAGTGGTCTGGGGCCAACGTCCTGACTTTC,CASSAGEWSGANVLTF
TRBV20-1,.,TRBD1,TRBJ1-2,TGCAGTGTGGGGGGACAGGGGTTCAACTATGGCTACACCTTC,CSVGGQGFNYGYTF
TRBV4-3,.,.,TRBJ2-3,TGCGCCAGCAACCCCTCTCTAGCGCTCACAGATACGCAGTATTTT,CASNPSLALTDTQYF
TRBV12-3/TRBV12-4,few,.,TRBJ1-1,TGTGCCAGCAGTTCAGGACTGATGAACACTGAAGCTTTCTTT,CASSSGLMNTEAFF
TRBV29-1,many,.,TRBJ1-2,TGCAGCGCCCAGGGATTTCCGGACGATGGCTACACCTTC,CSAQGFPDDGYTF
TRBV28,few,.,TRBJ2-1,TGTGCCAGCAGAAAAGGACTGACCTACAATGAGCAGTTCTTC,CASRKGLTYNEQFF
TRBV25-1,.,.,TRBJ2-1,TGTGCCAGCAGTGAGCTTAGGGCCAGGAAGGAGACCCAGTTCTTC,CASSELRARKETQFF